This entry features one TCR beta chain sequence. Its antigen is not yet known. Nothing much larger sits one base from this clone, and base qualities are not available. Reading the germline V gene (reference sequence) gives CDR1 DFQATT and CDR2 SNEGSKA. The CDR3 holds 14 amino acids from the cysteine to the phenylalanine. Only CDR3 DNA remains: 42 bases, in frame from the first base. The junction shows trimming of 5 bases on V and 5 bases on J, and the gene matches do not reach 11 bases of it. This specimen's treatment or condition label, per the study, means: in vitro stimulation with specific CMV peptide epitopes to enrich CMV-specific T cells. The data were produced on an Illumina HiSeq 1500. TCRdb trimmed public reads at Q25 via fastp, called clones via MiXCR and kept in-frame beta chains. Each CDR3 protein gets just one entry, which takes the most common genes and DNA from the rows behind it. The sample records about 700,000 distinct CDR3 sequences, roughly 33% of which are singletons. The ten largest clones capture roughly 20% of the sample.

This sample is drawn from a study of T cell repertoires in cytomegalovirus infection (dated by TCRdb to about 2019). About the study as a whole: Alongside well-studied HLA-B-restricted epitopes, the peptide stimulations were aimed at recently identified HLA-C-restricted CMV epitopes, whose presentation resists viral immunomodulation. Because public TCR beta signatures pointed to carriage of CMV infection together with the matching HLA type, the HLA type of each donor mattered for the analysis.

Results the study describes overall, beyond this receptor: Cumulative frequency of public TCR beta family members discriminated carriers of CMV infection plus the relevant HLA type in this cohort and an independent approximately 370-donor cohort. In the ex vivo response, HLA-C-restricted CMV-specific TCR beta clonotypes were dominant, and in two of eight donors the single most frequent clonotype came from this HLA-C-restricted group.

The specimen was cultured PBMCs, collected from culture after CMV antigen stimulation. The V and J genes are TRBV20-1 and TRBJ2-7, with 8 bases aligning to TRBD2. This receptor was obtained from a human donor in good health (CMV status not recorded). Some clones in this sample may be carry-over from other donors' samples. The nucleotide sequence is TGCAGTGCTCGGACGGGGACTAGTGCCCACGAGCAGTACTTC. Its protein reads: CSARTGTSAHEQYF.